These T cell receptor beta chains were read from a single sample in a study of blood T cell repertoires in COVID-19. Sequenced by immunoSEQ multiplex PCR; TCRdb stores in-frame clones only, minus some. The sample has about 200,000 clones, approximately 90% seen once; the top ten hold about 2%. Material for sequencing was peripheral blood. These receptors originate from a man aged 30-40 years who had recovered from COVID-19. Each CDR3 is given with its conserved first and last residue. The order of the fields is D gene, V gene, clone size, CDR3 protein. The D gene is left open where the match is weak. Some rows have no size entry. The others give once, few or many, or a class for an expanded clone.

D: .; V: TRBV6-5; size: few; CDR3: CASSYGSQGSSPLHF
D: .; V: TRBV18; size: .; CDR3: CASSLGSGLSYNEQFF
D: .; V: TRBV3-1/TRBV3-2; size: few; CDR3: CASSQDSRGGTSLNQPQHF
D: .; V: TRBV3-1/TRBV3-2; size: .; CDR3: CASRTRGTDTQYF
D: .; V: TRBV19; size: .; CDR3: CASSISQGTFLTPTNEKLFF
D: .; V: TRBV30; size: .; CDR3: CAWSGGGWYGYTF
D: .; V: TRBV18; size: .; CDR3: CASSSTVMNTEAFF
D: TRBD1; V: TRBV7-9; size: .; CDR3: CASSLDRGVTEAFF
D: .; V: TRBV2; size: .; CDR3: CASSSDSQLGDTQYF
D: .; V: TRBV5-1; size: .; CDR3: CASSLALGARSYEQYF
D: .; V: TRBV19; size: .; CDR3: CASSLAQYSGNTIYF
D: TRBD2; V: TRBV18; size: .; CDR3: CASSPPGLVDEQFF
D: .; V: TRBV3-1/TRBV3-2; size: .; CDR3: CASSQDRSDEQFF